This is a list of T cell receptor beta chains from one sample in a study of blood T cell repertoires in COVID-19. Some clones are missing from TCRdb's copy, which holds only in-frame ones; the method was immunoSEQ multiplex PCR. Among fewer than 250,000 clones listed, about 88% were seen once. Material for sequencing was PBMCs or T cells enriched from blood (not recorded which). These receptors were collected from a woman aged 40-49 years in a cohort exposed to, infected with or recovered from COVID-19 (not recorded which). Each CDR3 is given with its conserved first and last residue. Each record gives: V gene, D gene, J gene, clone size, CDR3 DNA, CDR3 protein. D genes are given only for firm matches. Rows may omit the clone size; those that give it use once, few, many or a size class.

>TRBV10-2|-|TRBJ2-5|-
TGCGCCAGCAGTGACCTAAGGCGGGAGACCCAGTACTTC
CASSDLRRETQYF
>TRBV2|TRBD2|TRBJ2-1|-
TGTGCCAGCAACAGCGGGGAGCGGGAGTTGTACAATGAGCAGTTCTTC
CASNSGERELYNEQFF
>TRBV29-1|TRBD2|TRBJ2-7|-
TGCAGCGTTACTATAGCGGGTTCACCCTACTCCTACGAGCAGTACTTC
CSVTIAGSPYSYEQYF
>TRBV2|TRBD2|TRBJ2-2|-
TGTGCCAGCAGTGAGACTAGCGGGACGGGCGGGGAGCTGTTTTTT
CASSETSGTGGELFF
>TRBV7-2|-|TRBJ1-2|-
TGTGCCAGCAGCTGGGAGCTTGAGGTGTCCGGCTACACCTTC
CASSWELEVSGYTF
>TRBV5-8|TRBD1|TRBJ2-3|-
TGTGCCAGCAGCTCAGGGACAGGGTCAGATACGCAGTATTTT
CASSSGTGSDTQYF
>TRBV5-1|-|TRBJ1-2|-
TGCGCCAGCAGCTTTGGGGACACCTCACCTCATGGCTACACCTTC
CASSFGDTSPHGYTF
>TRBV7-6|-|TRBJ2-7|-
TGTGCCAGCAGCCCAAGACTCGAAACCTACGAGCAGTACTTC
CASSPRLETYEQYF
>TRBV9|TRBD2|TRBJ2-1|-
TGTGCCAGCGGTCTACTAGCGGGAGGGAACAATGAGCAGTTCTTC
CASGLLAGGNNEQFF
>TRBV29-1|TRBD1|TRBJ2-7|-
TGCAGCGTTGTGGGGACAGGGGTCCACGAGCAGTACTTC
CSVVGTGVHEQYF
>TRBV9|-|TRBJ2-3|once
TGTGCCAGCAGCGTAGGCGGCACAGATACGCAGTATTTT
CASSVGGTDTQYF
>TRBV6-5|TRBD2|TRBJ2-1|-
TGTGCCAGCAGCCCAAGCGGGGGTGGGAGTAATGAGCAGTTCTTC
CASSPSGGGSNEQFF
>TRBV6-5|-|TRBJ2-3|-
TGTGCCAGCAGTTCCCGTCGGGGTAAGAGCACAGATACGCAGTATTTT
CASSSRRGKSTDTQYF
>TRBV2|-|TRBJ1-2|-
TGTGCCAGCAGTGACATCTCCAGGACAGTCTACTATGGCTACACCTTC
CASSDISRTVYYGYTF
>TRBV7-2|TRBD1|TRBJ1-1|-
TGTGCCAGCAGCTTAAGAAGGGGGACAGGGCCCACTGAAGCTTTCTTT
CASSLRRGTGPTEAFF
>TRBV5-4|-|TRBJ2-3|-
TGTGCCAGCAGCCCGCGAGGTCGCACAGATACGCAGTATTTT
CASSPRGRTDTQYF
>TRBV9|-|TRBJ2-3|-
TGTGCCAGCAGCGTGGCTCAGGGGGTTGGCGGGGGCACAGATACGCAGTATTTT
CASSVAQGVGGGTDTQYF
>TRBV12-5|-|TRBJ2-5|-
TGTGCTAGTGGGCCAGCGGACCAAGAGACCCAGTACTTC
CASGPADQETQYF
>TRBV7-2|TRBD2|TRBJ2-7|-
TGTGCCAGCAGCTTAGGACTAGCGGGAGGAAAGGTGCAGTACTTC
CASSLGLAGGKVQYF
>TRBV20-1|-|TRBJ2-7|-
TGCAGTGCTAGTTATGGGAGCGGCTACGAGCAGTACTTC
CSASYGSGYEQYF
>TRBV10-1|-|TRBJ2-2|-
TGCGCCAGCAGTGATTTGGCCACGAACACCGGGGAGCTGTTTTTT
CASSDLATNTGELFF
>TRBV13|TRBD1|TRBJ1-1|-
TGTGCCAGCAGCTTAGGGGGACCGGGACAGGGTCGAGGTAATGAAGCTTTCTTT
CASSLGGPGQGRGNEAFF
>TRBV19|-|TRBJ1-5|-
TGTGCCAGTACCGAAGCCGTATCTTATAGCAATCAGCCCCAGCATTTT
CASTEAVSYSNQPQHF
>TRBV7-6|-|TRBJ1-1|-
TGTGCCAGCAGCCATGGGGGGGCTGTGTACACTGAAGCTTTCTTT
CASSHGGAVYTEAFF
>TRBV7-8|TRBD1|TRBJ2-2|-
TGTGCCAGCAGGGGACCGGGACAGGGGGCGAGGTTGTTTACCGGGGAGCTGTTTTTT
CASRGPGQGARLFTGELFF
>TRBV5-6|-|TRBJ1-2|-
TGTGCCAGCAGCTTGGGACAGAACCTCTATGGCTACACCTTC
CASSLGQNLYGYTF
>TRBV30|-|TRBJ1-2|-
TGTGCCTGGAGTGTCCCGGGGTTGAACTATGGCTACACCTTC
CAWSVPGLNYGYTF
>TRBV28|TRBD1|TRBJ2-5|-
TGTGCCAGCAGTCTCTCCGGGACAGAAGAGACCCAGTACTTC
CASSLSGTEETQYF
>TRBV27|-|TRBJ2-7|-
TGTGCCAGCAGTTTAGTGGCGGGACCAACCTACGAGCAGTACTTC
CASSLVAGPTYEQYF
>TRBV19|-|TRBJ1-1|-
TGTGCCAGTATGGACTGGGCGCCCTCCCCACTGAACACTGAAGCTTTCTTT
CASMDWAPSPLNTEAFF
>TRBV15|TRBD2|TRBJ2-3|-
TGTGCCACCAGCAGCAGCCTAGCGGTATACACAGATACGCAGTATTTT
CATSSSLAVYTDTQYF
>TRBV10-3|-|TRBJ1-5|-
TGTGCCACCCAGGGTGACGATTTGGGTCAGCCCCAGCATTTT
CATQGDDLGQPQHF
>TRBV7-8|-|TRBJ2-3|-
TGTGCCAGCAGCTTAAGTTGGGGGCCTGGCACAGATACGCAGTATTTT
CASSLSWGPGTDTQYF
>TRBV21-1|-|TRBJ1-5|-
TGTGCCAGCAGCAAAGGGGGAGGGAGGGGTCAGCCCCAGCATTTT
CASSKGGGRGQPQHF
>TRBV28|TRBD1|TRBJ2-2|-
TGTGCCAGCAGCCGGGGACAGGGGCCTTACACCGGGGAGCTGTTTTTT
CASSRGQGPYTGELFF
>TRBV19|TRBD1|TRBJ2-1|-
TGTGCCAGTAGTACTGACCGGGACAGACAGTTCTTC
CASSTDRDRQFF
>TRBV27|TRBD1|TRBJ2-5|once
TGTGCCAGCAGTTTCGACAGGGGTAAGACCCAGTACTTC
CASSFDRGKTQYF
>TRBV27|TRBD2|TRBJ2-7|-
TGTGCCAGCAGTTTGGGTGGGAGGGCCCCCTACGAGCAGTACTTC
CASSLGGRAPYEQYF
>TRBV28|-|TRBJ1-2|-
TGTGCCAGCACGTGGCAGGGGAAAGGCTACACCTTC
CASTWQGKGYTF
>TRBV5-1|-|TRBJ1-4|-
TGCGCCAGCAGCTTCTCCACACAGGGAGTAAAACTGTTTTTT
CASSFSTQGVKLFF
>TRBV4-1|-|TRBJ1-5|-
TGCGCCAGCAGCTTTGACAAGGTAGACAATCAGCCCCAGCATTTT
CASSFDKVDNQPQHF
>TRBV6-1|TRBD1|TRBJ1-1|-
TGTGCCAGCAGTGAAGCCCCGGGCAGGGGGCAAGCTGAAGCTTTCTTT
CASSEAPGRGQAEAFF
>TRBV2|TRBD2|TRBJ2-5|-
TGTGCCAGCAGTGAAGCCGGGGGGGCTGGTGAGACCCAGTACTTC
CASSEAGGAGETQYF
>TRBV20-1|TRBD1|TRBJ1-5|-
TGCAGTGCTAGTAGGGACAGGGGTCTAAATCAGCCCCAGCATTTT
CSASRDRGLNQPQHF
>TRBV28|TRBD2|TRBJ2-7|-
TGTGCCAGCAGTGACGACCGGGAGGTACACTACGAGCAGTACTTC
CASSDDREVHYEQYF
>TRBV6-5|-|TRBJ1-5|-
TGTGCCAGCAGTCGCAGGGGAAGCAATCAGCCCCAGCATTTT
CASSRRGSNQPQHF
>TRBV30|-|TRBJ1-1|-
TGTGCCTGGAAAAACCCAGGGGTTCCTACTGAAGCTTTCTTT
CAWKNPGVPTEAFF
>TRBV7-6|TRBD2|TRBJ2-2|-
TGTGCCAGCAGCCCCCGTCTAGCGGGACTTACCGGGGAGCTGTTTTTT
CASSPRLAGLTGELFF
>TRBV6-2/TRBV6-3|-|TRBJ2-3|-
TGTGCCAGCAGTTACTCTCTAGATGCTGAGGGCCGCCCAGATACGCAGTATTTT
CASSYSLDAEGRPDTQYF
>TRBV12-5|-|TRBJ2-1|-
TGTGCTAGTGGTTTGGGGCCCGGGGTTGAGCAGTTCTTC
CASGLGPGVEQFF
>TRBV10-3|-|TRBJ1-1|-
TGTGCCATCAGTGATTGGGGGGAGAAGACTGAAGCTTTCTTT
CAISDWGEKTEAFF
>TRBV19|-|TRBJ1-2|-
TGTGCCAGTAGTATGCAGGGTGGAACGAGGGGCTACACCTTC
CASSMQGGTRGYTF
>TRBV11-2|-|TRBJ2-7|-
TGTGCCAGCAGCACCGGAGGGGGGGGACCCTACGAGCAGTACTTC
CASSTGGGGPYEQYF
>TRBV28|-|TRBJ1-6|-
TGTGCCAGCAGTTTATTGCGTTCACCCCTCCACTTT
CASSLLRSPLHF
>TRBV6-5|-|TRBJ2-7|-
TGTGCCAGCACGGCTAGCCATAGCTCCTACGAGCAGTACTTC
CASTASHSSYEQYF